This is a list of T cell receptor beta chains from one sample in a study of shared clonotypes between healthy human individuals. The assay was immunoSEQ multiplex PCR, and TCRdb's table has in-frame clones only and misses some. The sample lists some 2,000,000 clones, approximately 94% seen once, with roughly 0.13% in the top ten. The material sequenced was naive CD4+ T cells sorted from blood. The receptors derive from a man in his late teens or twenties in good health. Both conserved end residues are part of each CDR3. D genes are given only for firm matches. A clone size is listed for some rows: how often the clone was seen (once, few, many), or a class if it is expanded.

NA | 17 | TRBJ2-3 | NA | TRBV10-2 | TGCGCCAGCAGTGATCATCAGGGCGGGTCTGGCACAGATACGCAGTATTTT | CASSDHQGGSGTDTQYF
NA | 14 | TRBJ1-1 | NA | TRBV4-3 | TGCGCCAGCAGCCAAGCCGGGGGCGAAACTGAAGCTTTCTTT | CASSQAGGETEAFF
NA | 13 | TRBJ1-2 | NA | TRBV28 | TGTGCCAGCAGGCCACAGGGAAGTAGTGGCTACACCTTC | CASRPQGSSGYTF
NA | 11 | TRBJ2-3 | NA | TRBV10-3 | TGTGCCACCTTAGACTTAGATACGCAGTATTTT | CATLDLDTQYF
TRBD2 | 17 | TRBJ2-5 | NA | TRBV5-1 | TGCGCCAGCAGCTCGGGGGGACTAGCGGGAGGCGGTGAGACCCAGTACTTC | CASSSGGLAGGGETQYF
TRBD1 | 14 | TRBJ1-5 | NA | TRBV30 | TGTGCCTGGAGCGGGGTGACAGGGAATCAGCCCCAGCATTTT | CAWSGVTGNQPQHF
NA | 15 | TRBJ2-1 | NA | TRBV5-1 | TGCGCCAGCAGCTTGGCCATTAACTCCTACAATGAGCAGTTCTTC | CASSLAINSYNEQFF
NA | 16 | TRBJ2-2 | NA | TRBV11-2 | TGTGCCAGCAGCTTGGGAAGGCGCCTGAACACCGGGGAGCTGTTTTTT | CASSLGRRLNTGELFF
NA | 15 | TRBJ2-3 | NA | TRBV5-6 | TGTGCCAGCAGCTTGGCGACGGGGGAATCAGATACGCAGTATTTT | CASSLATGESDTQYF
NA | 16 | TRBJ2-3 | NA | TRBV6-5 | TGTGCCAGCAGTTATAGTGGGGGCGGTTTCACAGATACGCAGTATTTT | CASSYSGGGFTDTQYF
NA | 13 | TRBJ1-1 | NA | TRBV7-2 | TGTGCCAGCAGCAAAACCGGACAAAATGAAGCTTTCTTT | CASSKTGQNEAFF
NA | 13 | TRBJ2-7 | NA | TRBV7-2 | TGTGCCAGCAGCCCCGAGGGGGGTGGCGAGCAGTACTTC | CASSPEGGGEQYF
NA | 14 | TRBJ1-3 | NA | TRBV5-1 | TGCGCCAGCAGCTCAGGCTCAGCTGGAAACACCATATATTTT | CASSSGSAGNTIYF
TRBD1 | 17 | TRBJ2-7 | once | TRBV4-1 | TGCGCCAGCAGCCAGGGGGGGACAGGGGATCGCCCCTACGAGCAGTACTTC | CASSQGGTGDRPYEQYF
NA | 14 | TRBJ2-5 | NA | TRBV4-3 | TGCGCCAGCAGCCAATCTGCGTCGGGCGAGACCCAGTACTTC | CASSQSASGETQYF
NA | 14 | TRBJ1-6 | NA | TRBV5-4 | TGTGCCAGCAGCCTTGCCGGGTGGAATTCACCCCTCCACTTT | CASSLAGWNSPLHF
NA | 16 | TRBJ2-5 | NA | TRBV28 | TGTGCCAGCAGCGCCATACCTACAGGTATACAAGAGACCCAGTACTTC | CASSAIPTGIQETQYF
NA | 14 | TRBJ2-3 | NA | TRBV30 | TGTGCCTGGAGTGTCGACACTAGCACAGATACGCAGTATTTT | CAWSVDTSTDTQYF
NA | 18 | TRBJ2-4 | NA | TRBV6-1 | TGTGCCAGCAGTGAATTAGGGGCTAACATCGGGGCCAAAAACATTCAGTACTTC | CASSELGANIGAKNIQYF
TRBD2 | 14 | TRBJ2-5 | NA | TRBV28 | TGTGCCAGCAGTCATAGCGGGGGGCAAGAGACCCAGTACTTC | CASSHSGGQETQYF
NA | 13 | TRBJ1-1 | NA | TRBV30 | TGTGCCTGGAGTGTAGATCCCTACACTGAAGCTTTCTTT | CAWSVDPYTEAFF
NA | 15 | TRBJ1-6 | NA | TRBV6-6 | TGTGCCAGCAGTTACTCGAGGGACTCAGGATCACCCCTCCACTTT | CASSYSRDSGSPLHF
NA | 14 | TRBJ1-1 | NA | TRBV6-5 | TGTGCCAGCAGCGTATTGGACAGGAACACTGAAGCTTTCTTT | CASSVLDRNTEAFF
NA | 14 | TRBJ1-1 | NA | TRBV2 | TGTGCCAGCAGGAGGGAATTAGAGGGTACTGAAGCTTTCTTT | CASRRELEGTEAFF
NA | 9 | TRBJ1-2 | NA | TRBV29-1 | TGCAGCGTCACGGAAGGCTACACCTTC | CSVTEGYTF
NA | 15 | TRBJ1-6 | NA | TRBV7-2 | TGTGCCAGCAGCCCGAACCGGATTCCCAATTCACCCCTCCACTTT | CASSPNRIPNSPLHF
NA | 13 | TRBJ1-5 | once | TRBV28 | TGTGCCAGCAGTTTACAGGGCGCCCGGTCGGCGCATTTT | CASSLQGARSAHF
NA | 15 | TRBJ1-3 | once | TRBV10-3 | TGTGCCATCAGCTCTGACAAGCTCTCTGGAAACACCATATATTTT | CAISSDKLSGNTIYF
NA | 14 | TRBJ2-7 | NA | TRBV5-1 | TGCGCCAGCACCACGGAAGGGACAGCGGGGGAGCAGTACTTC | CASTTEGTAGEQYF
NA | 15 | TRBJ2-3 | NA | TRBV4-3 | TGCGCCAGCAGCCAATTACAGGGACGCACAGATACGCAGTATTTT | CASSQLQGRTDTQYF
NA | 13 | TRBJ2-2 | NA | TRBV28 | TGTGCCAGCAGTTTAAGGTCCCCCGGGGAGCTGTTTTTT | CASSLRSPGELFF
TRBD2 | 16 | TRBJ2-7 | NA | TRBV5-1 | TGCGCCAGCAGCTTGGCCGGGGGAGGGTACACCTACGAGCAGTACTTC | CASSLAGGGYTYEQYF
NA | 12 | TRBJ2-5 | NA | TRBV11-2 | TGTGCCAGCAGCTTACCCGAAGAGACCCAGTACTTC | CASSLPEETQYF
TRBD2 | 16 | TRBJ2-1 | once | TRBV4-1 | TGCGCCAGCAGCCAACCCCTAGCGGGAGGGCCCGATGAGCAGTTCTTC | CASSQPLAGGPDEQFF
NA | 14 | TRBJ2-1 | once | TRBV5-4 | TGTGCCAGCAGCTCTTGGGCGGCTTACAATGAGCAGTTCTTC | CASSSWAAYNEQFF
NA | 13 | TRBJ2-2 | NA | TRBV30 | TGTGCCTGGAGTCGAACTAACACCGGGGAGCTGTTTTTT | CAWSRTNTGELFF
NA | 16 | TRBJ1-3 | NA | TRBV6-6 | TGTGCCAGCAGTTATGATGGCCCTAGCTCTGGAAACACCATATATTTT | CASSYDGPSSGNTIYF
TRBD1 | 15 | TRBJ2-2 | once | TRBV27 | TGTGCCAGCAGTGGGGACAGGGGTCGGACCGGGGAGCTGTTTTTT | CASSGDRGRTGELFF
TRBD2 | 17 | TRBJ2-2 | NA | TRBV10-3 | TGTGCCATCAGTGAGTCCATAGCGGGAGGGAACACCGGGGAGCTGTTTTTT | CAISESIAGGNTGELFF
TRBD1 | 13 | TRBJ2-1 | NA | TRBV30 | TGTGCCTGGGGGACAGGGTCCTACAATGAGCAGTTCTTC | CAWGTGSYNEQFF
TRBD2 | 15 | TRBJ2-2 | NA | TRBV9 | TGTGCCAGCAGCACAGGACTAGCGTGGGCCGGGGAGCTGTTTTTT | CASSTGLAWAGELFF
TRBD2 | 15 | TRBJ2-2 | NA | TRBV5-4 | TGTGCCAGCAGTCAACCTAGCGGGAGGGCCGGGGAGCTGTTTTTT | CASSQPSGRAGELFF
NA | 12 | TRBJ2-3 | once | TRBV19 | TGTGCCAGTAGCAGTACCACAGATACGCAGTATTTT | CASSSTTDTQYF
NA | 15 | TRBJ2-1 | NA | TRBV6-6 | TGTGCCAGCAGTTACTCGAAACAGGGTAGGGATGAGCAGTTCTTC | CASSYSKQGRDEQFF
NA | 14 | TRBJ1-1 | NA | TRBV5-1 | TGCGCCAGCAGCGGGGGAAGTGGAAACACTGAAGCTTTCTTT | CASSGGSGNTEAFF
NA | 17 | TRBJ1-5 | NA | TRBV6-4 | TGTGCCAGCCTCCGGAAGGACCCACTGTGTAGCAATCAGCCCCAGCATTTT | CASLRKDPLCSNQPQHF
TRBD2 | 21 | TRBJ2-2 | NA | TRBV5-1 | TGCGCCAGCAGCTTGGGGTCCGGGACTAGCGGGAGGGCCATTAACACCGGGGAGCTGTTTTTT | CASSLGSGTSGRAINTGELFF
NA | 15 | TRBJ1-1 | NA | TRBV18 | TGTGCCAGCTCACCCAGTTTGGTCATGAACACTGAAGCTTTCTTT | CASSPSLVMNTEAFF
TRBD1 | 14 | TRBJ1-2 | NA | TRBV10-3 | TGTGCCATCAGGACCCCCGGGACAGACTATGGCTACACCTTC | CAIRTPGTDYGYTF
NA | 14 | TRBJ1-1 | NA | TRBV6-5 | TGTGCCAGCAGTCTGGACGGGATGAACACTGAAGCTTTCTTT | CASSLDGMNTEAFF
TRBD1 | 15 | TRBJ1-6 | NA | TRBV6-6 | TGTGCCAGCAGTCCGACAGGGGGCGAGAATTCACCCCTCCACTTT | CASSPTGGENSPLHF
TRBD1 | 17 | TRBJ1-1 | NA | TRBV19 | TGTGCCAGTAGTAGAGCAGGGGGCGTATGGTTTAAAACTGAAGCTTTCTTT | CASSRAGGVWFKTEAFF
TRBD2 | 14 | TRBJ2-1 | NA | TRBV5-1 | TGCGCCAGCAGTAGCGGGAACCAATACAATGAGCAGTTCTTC | CASSSGNQYNEQFF
NA | 16 | TRBJ2-1 | NA | TRBV19 | TGTGCCAGTAGTACCTCCCGATATTCCTCCTACAATGAGCAGTTCTTC | CASSTSRYSSYNEQFF
TRBD1 | 14 | TRBJ1-1 | NA | TRBV11-2 | TGTGCCAACAAATTTAGGGGGCTGGGCACTGAAGCTTTCTTT | CANKFRGLGTEAFF
TRBD2 | 13 | TRBJ2-3 | NA | TRBV28 | TGTGCCAGCAGTAGCGGGGGGGCGTATACGCAGTATTTT | CASSSGGAYTQYF